Described below is a single T cell receptor beta chain sequence and its context. The CDR3 has 15 residues. V gave up 3 bases and J gave up 7 bases; unmatched junction bases: 6. CDR1 LGHDT and CDR2 YNNKEL come from the germline V gene (reference sequence). In the study's own analysis: By means of reference gene primer amplification, nucleated cell counts were estimated. Method: immunoSEQ multiplex PCR; TCRdb's copy keeps in-frame clones and lacks some. V, J and clone size were drawn from that table, and D and trimming were deduced from the DNA. Of about 80,000 clones listed, 75% to 90% were seen once; the top ten hold 12%. The data originate from a study of blood T cell repertoires in COVID-19. For the study at large: Material from acute and convalescent COVID-19 was sourced from the United States, Italy and Spain. PBMCs, B-cell-depleted T cells, or T cells provided the cDNA or gDNA that made up the material.

This clonotype was sampled from a middle-aged woman with active or convalescent COVID-19. The sequencing sample was made of peripheral blood. V and J are TRBV3-1 (or the pseudogene TRBV3-2) and TRBJ1-5; 10 positions agree with TRBD1. For the CDR3, the DNA is TGTGCCAGCAGCCAGGACAGGGGGGGCGGGCAGCCCCAGCATTTT. Protein: CASSQDRGGGQPQHF.